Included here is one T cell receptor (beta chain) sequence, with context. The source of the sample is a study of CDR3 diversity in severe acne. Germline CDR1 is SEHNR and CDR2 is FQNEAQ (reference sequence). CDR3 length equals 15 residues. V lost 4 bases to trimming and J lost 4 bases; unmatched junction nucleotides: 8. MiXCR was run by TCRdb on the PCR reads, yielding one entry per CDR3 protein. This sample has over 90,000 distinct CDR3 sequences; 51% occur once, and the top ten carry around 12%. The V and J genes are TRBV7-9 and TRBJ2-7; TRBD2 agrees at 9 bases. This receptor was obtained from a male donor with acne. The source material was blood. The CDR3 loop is CASSSTGLAGYEQYF. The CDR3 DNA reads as TGTGCCAGCAGCTCGACGGGACTAGCAGGATACGAGCAGTACTTC.